This T cell receptor beta chain is from a study of blood T cell repertoires in COVID-19. Measured with immunoSEQ multiplex PCR; TCRdb has only the in-frame clones, and not every one. This table holds 150,000 to 200,000 clones, under 95% found once. The ends were cut back, 1 base at V and 3 bases at J, with 8 bases in the middle. Germline values: CDR1 SGHKS, CDR2 YYEKEE (reference sequence). The CDR3 length is 13 residues. This sequence was found in a young man with acute or convalescent COVID-19. The V call is TRBV5-5, the J call TRBJ2-7; D ambiguous. Input material: peripheral blood. The CDR3 coding sequence is TGTGCCAGCAGCTTGCTAGGAAACTACGAGCAGTACTTC. Residues: CASSLLGNYEQYF.